The subject of this entry is one T cell receptor (beta chain). The antigen is undetermined. The authors amplified TCR beta CDR3 regions, and they did so from RNA transcripts for repertoire sequencing. First-round RT-PCR employed HTBI primers, with a second-round multiplex PCR after it. TCRdb analysed the multiplex PCR reads with MiXCR anew, one entry per CDR3 protein. The table lists 400,000 to 450,000 distinct CDR3 sequences, roughly 20% of them singletons. This entry comes from a study of Graves' ophthalmopathy and Graves' hyperthyroidism. Study-level results: Ophthalmopathy and stable hyperthyroidism were discriminated by a 13-signature model, with over 85% sensitivity and around 77% specificity.

Specimen: peripheral blood. This TCR came from a young woman with stable Graves' hyperthyroidism.

The CDR3 spells CAWSQPSGQYNSPLHF. The CDR3 DNA sequence: TGTGCCTGGAGTCAACCCTCAGGACAGTATAATTCACCCCTCCACTTT. The chain employs TRBV30 and TRBJ1-6; weak D call: TRBD1 (6 bases). The V end lost 2 bases, the J end lost 4 bases, and 15 bases lay between the germline ends. The CDR3 sequence is 16 residues long. Germline assignment: CDR1 GTSNPN and CDR2 SVGIG (reference sequence). The variable domain in full, completed from reference TRBV30 and TRBJ1-6, reads SQTIHQWPATLVQPVGSPLSLECTVEGTSNPNLYWYRQAAGRGLQLLFYSVGIGQISSEVPQNLSASRPQDRQFILSSKKLLLSDSGFYLCAWSQPSGQYNSPLHFGNGTRLTVT.